The next 24 T cell receptor beta chains were all read from a single sample in a study of cytomegalovirus exposure and HLA in healthy donors. A multiplex PCR was run with 60 Vbeta primers and 13 Jbeta primers. Sequenced by immunoSEQ multiplex PCR; TCRdb stores in-frame clones only, minus some. The table includes more than 95,000 clones, roughly 79% detected once. Sequencing input: PBMCs. Receptors were obtained from a man in his forties in good health and CMV-seronegative.

The chain links TRBV18 to TRBJ2-3; the D gene is possibly TRBD1 (6 bases). The V gene's germline CDR1 is KGHSH and CDR2 LQKENI. The CDR3 covers 13 residues. With 3 bases removed from V and 6 bases from J, the gap between germline ends came to 10 bases. CDR3 in amino acids: CASSPLDSDTQYF. The CDR3 coding sequence is TGTGCCAGCTCACCCCTGGACAGTGATACGCAGTATTTT.

V gene TRBV7-6 combines with J gene TRBJ1-5; tentative D call: TRBD1 (5 bases). This CDR3 has 15 residues. V lost 1 base and J 3 bases, leaving 10 bases between the germline ends. Looked up from germline, CDR1 is SGHVS and CDR2 is FNYEAQ. CDR3 DNA sequence: TGTGCCAGCAGCTTAGTGGCAGGGAACAATCAGCCCCAGCATTTT. It is translated as CASSLVAGNNQPQHF. Full variable domain (remainder filled in from reference TRBV7-6 and TRBJ1-5): GAGVSQSPRYKVTKRGQDVALRCDPISGHVSLYWYRQALGQGPEFLTYFNYEAQQDKSGLPNDRFSAERPEGSISTLTIQRTEQRDSAMYRCASSLVAGNNQPQHFGDGTRLSIL.

The rearrangement joins TRBV7-6 to TRBJ2-1; 9 bases map to TRBD2. The V segment lost 0 bases and the J segment 7 bases; nucleotides outside the gene matches: 7. Germline V gene data show CDR1 as SGHVS and CDR2 as FNYEAQ. There are 16 residues in the CDR3. CDR3 sequence (DNA): TGTGCCAGCAGCTTAGCGCGGGGGGGAGGGGGGAATGAGCAGTTCTTC. It codes for CASSLARGGGGNEQFF.

The chain combines TRBV7-9 with TRBJ2-2, with TRBD2 identical over 13 bases. There are 17 residues in the CDR3. The germline V gene has CDR1 SEHNR and CDR2 FQNEAQ (reference sequence). Trimming cost V 5 bases and J 7 bases; bases outside gene matches: 10. Here the CDR3 DNA reads TGTGCCAGCAGCCCCAGGACTAGCGGGAGCATTATCGGGGAGCTGTTTTTT. Amino acids: CASSPRTSGSIIGELFF.

The rearrangement uses TRBV30 and TRBJ1-3, with 8 nucleotides matching TRBD1. The CDR3 has 14 amino acids. Germline V gene data show CDR1 as GTSNPN and CDR2 as SVGIG (reference sequence). The V gene end was trimmed by 2 bases and the J gene end by 3 bases; junction bases not matched to a gene: 3. CDR3 sequence: CAWSPTGGGNTIYF. As DNA, the CDR3 is TGTGCCTGGAGTCCCACAGGGGGTGGAAACACCATATATTTT.

This chain connects TRBV29-1 to TRBJ2-7, with TRBD2 as a possible D gene (6 bases). The germline CDR1 and CDR2 sequences are SQVTM and ANQGSEA. The V and J ends lost 3 bases and 3 bases respectively, with 18 bases between them. The length of the CDR3 is 15 residues. CDR3 residues: CSVESPASEYYEQYF. CDR3 coding DNA: TGCAGCGTTGAGTCACCCGCTAGCGAATACTACGAGCAGTACTTC.

This clone was observed a handful of times. The chain is built from TRBV9 and TRBJ2-1; D is unclear. This CDR3 has 13 residues. With 0 bases removed from V and 3 bases from J, the gap between germline ends came to 4 bases. Per the germline V gene, CDR1 is SGDLS and CDR2 is YYNGEE. Here the CDR3 reads CASSVGSYNEQFF. CDR3 nucleotides: TGTGCCAGCAGCGTAGGCAGCTACAATGAGCAGTTCTTC. Based on the CDR3 plus reference TRBV9 and TRBJ2-1, the full variable domain is DSGVTQTPKHLITATGQRVTLRCSPRSGDLSVYWYQQSLDQGLQFLIQYYNGEERAKGNILERFSAQQFPDLHSELNLSSLELGDSALYFCASSVGSYNEQFFGPGTRLTVL.

CDR3 bases: TGTGCCAGCCGGGACAGGTCAGTTTACGAGCAGTACTTC. Protein sequence: CASRDRSVYEQYF. The rearrangement joins TRBV5-8 to TRBJ2-7; 8 positions match TRBD1. This CDR3 is 13 amino acids long. Germline V lookup: CDR1 SGHTS, CDR2 YDEGEE. The trim removed 7 bases at V and 4 bases at J, leaving 7 bases unmatched.

The rearrangement uses TRBV10-3 and TRBJ2-1, with D possibly matching TRBD1 (5 bases). Germline loops: CDR1 ENHRY, CDR2 SYGVKD. The CDR3 extends over 14 amino acids. V lost 2 bases and J lost 8, with 13 bases in between. The CDR3 protein is CAISEGQGLDEQFF. The CDR3 coding sequence is TGTGCCATCAGTGAGGGGCAGGGCCTAGATGAGCAGTTCTTC.

The chain combines TRBV2 with TRBJ1-5; tentatively, D is TRBD1 (6 bases). The germline gives CDR1 SNHLY, CDR2 FYNNEI. V was shortened by 0 bases and J by 0 bases, with 12 bases between the two germline ends. The CDR3 spans 17 residues. The CDR3 DNA follows: TGTGCCAGCAGTGAAGCGAGGGGGATATATAGCAATCAGCCCCAGCATTTT. This codes for CASSEARGIYSNQPQHF.

The chain couples TRBV27 to TRBJ2-7, with unresolved D. V was cut by 2 bases and J by 2 bases, with 7 bases left in between. The CDR3 sequence is 13 residues long. The germline V gene has CDR1 MNHEY and CDR2 SMNVEV (reference sequence). The CDR3 here is CASSLTPTYEQYF. The DNA of the CDR3 is TGTGCCAGCAGTTTAACTCCTACCTACGAGCAGTACTTC.

As DNA, the CDR3 is TGTGCCAGCAGCTCTAGTAGCGTGGCATCGGAGACCCAGTACTTC. Translating gives CASSSSSVASETQYF. The chain combines TRBV7-9 with TRBJ2-5; a weak D match, TRBD2 (5 bases). The CDR3 loop spans 15 amino acids. Germline CDR1 is SEHNR and CDR2 is FQNEAQ (reference sequence). V gave up 4 bases and J gave up 5 bases, with 17 bases separating them.

With respect to this clone: Its ends do not fully match the called genes, so a read error is possible. The chain has TRBV10-3 and TRBJ1-1, with D unresolved. The length of the CDR3 is 15 residues. Germline CDR1 is ENHRY and CDR2 is SYGVKD. CDR3 nucleotides: TGTGCCATCAGTGAGTACGAGGGTAGGAACGCTGAAGCTTTCTTT. Protein: CAISEYEGRNAEAFF.

This chain links TRBV19 with TRBJ1-1; perhaps TRBD1 as D (5 bases). CDR1 is LNHDA, CDR2 SQIVND, per germline (reference sequence). The CDR3 is made up of 14 amino acids. Between the trimmed V and J ends, which lost 5 bases and 6 bases, there was a span of 16 bases. For the CDR3, the DNA is TGTGCCAGTAGTCTCTCCGGGGGAGTCGCTGAAGCTTTCTTT. Translating gives CASSLSGGVAEAFF.

The chain links TRBV19 to TRBJ2-4; TRBD2 might be the D (5 bases). In germline, CDR1 is LNHDA, CDR2 SQIVND (reference sequence). The germline V and J ends were trimmed by 2 bases and 6 bases, with 11 bases remaining between them. The CDR3 spans 14 residues. The CDR3, as DNA: TGTGCCAGTAGTATAAATAAGGGAGCAAACATTCAGTACTTC. It encodes CASSINKGANIQYF.

The gene calls are TRBV4-1 and TRBJ2-5; TRBD2 matches at 12 bases. CDR1 and CDR2 from the germline V gene are MGHRA and YSYEKL. The CDR3 consists of 19 residues. Trimming removed 3 bases from V and 2 bases from J; junction bases left unmatched: 13. CDR3 sequence (DNA): TGCGCCAGCAGCCAGTTCGGGACTAGCGGGCCTGAGGGGCAAGAGACCCAGTACTTC. Protein sequence: CASSQFGTSGPEGQETQYF.

This sequence joins TRBV7-9 and TRBJ2-1; D not resolved. Germline V lookup: CDR1 SEHNR, CDR2 FQNEAQ (reference sequence). CDR3 length: 15 residues. The V end was cut by 5 bases, the J end by 0 bases, with 11 bases between. The CDR3 nucleotides are TGTGCCAGCAGCCCCAGGATTACCTCCTACAATGAGCAGTTCTTC. This translates into CASSPRITSYNEQFF.

J is TRBJ2-2 and V is TRBV7-6; perhaps TRBD2 as D (6 bases). Between the trimmed V and J ends, which lost 2 bases and 11 bases, there was a span of 27 bases. There are 18 residues in the CDR3. CDR1 SGHVS and CDR2 FNYEAQ come from the germline V gene. The CDR3 region has the DNA TGTGCCAGCAGCTTATACCCCTCACTCCCGGGACTCCGAGCAGAGCTGTTTTTT. Its protein is CASSLYPSLPGLRAELFF.

The chain uses TRBV4-1 and TRBJ2-7, with D maybe TRBD2 (5 bases). This CDR3 region has 14 residues. In germline, CDR1 is MGHRA, CDR2 YSYEKL. Trimming removed 1 base from V and 2 bases from J, with 9 bases in between. CDR3 residues: CASSQARGTYEQYF. CDR3 nucleotides: TGCGCCAGCAGCCAAGCCCGGGGTACCTACGAGCAGTACTTC.

V usage is TRBV9 and J usage is TRBJ2-7; 13 bases are shared with TRBD2. The CDR3 spans 18 residues. Unmatched junction bases numbered 8, after V lost 2 bases and J lost 0 bases. Germline assignment: CDR1 SGDLS and CDR2 YYNGEE. CDR3 sequence (DNA): TGTGCCAGCAGCGTTAGTTCGACTAGCGGGAGGCTCTCCTACGAGCAGTACTTC. This sequence encodes CASSVSSTSGRLSYEQYF. The full variable domain, rest sourced from reference TRBV9 and TRBJ2-7, is DSGVTQTPKHLITATGQRVTLRCSPRSGDLSVYWYQQSLDQGLQFLIQYYNGEERAKGNILERFSAQQFPDLHSELNLSSLELGDSALYFCASSVSSTSGRLSYEQYFGPGTRLTVT.

V usage is TRBV7-8 and J usage is TRBJ1-1, with D unresolved. Per germline, CDR1 SGHVS and CDR2 FQNEAQ. Trimming pared 1 base from V and 0 bases from J, leaving 9 bases between. The CDR3 is 15 residues long. CDR3: CASSLDMRMNTEAFF. CDR3 DNA sequence: TGTGCCAGCAGCTTAGATATGAGAATGAACACTGAAGCTTTCTTT.

V is TRBV16 and J is TRBJ1-4; D perhaps matches TRBD1 (5 bases). V was shortened by 3 bases and J by 8 bases, with 16 bases between the two germline ends. CDR1 is KGHSY, CDR2 FQNENV, per germline. The CDR3 length is 15 residues. The chain's CDR3 is CASSHSGGNGEKLFF. CDR3 nucleotide sequence: TGTGCCAGCAGCCATTCGGGGGGGAATGGCGAAAAACTGTTTTTT. The full variable domain, its missing parts supplied by reference TRBV16 and TRBJ1-4, is GEEVAQTPKHLVRGEGQKAKLYCAPIKGHSYVFWYQQVLKNEFKFLISFQNENVFDETGMPKERFSAKCLPNSPCSLEIQATKLEDSAVYFCASSHSGGNGEKLFFGSGTQLSVL.

The chain is built from TRBV5-1 and TRBJ2-7, with D possibly matching TRBD1 (5 bases). Germline V gene data show CDR1 as SGHRS and CDR2 as YFSETQ. V lost 4 bases and J lost 0, with 8 bases in between. CDR3 length equals 13 residues. The CDR3 coding sequence is TGCGCCAGCAGCAGCGACAGCTCCTACGAGCAGTACTTC. This sequence encodes CASSSDSSYEQYF.

The rearrangement links TRBV7-9 to TRBJ1-5, with TRBD1 matching 8 bases. Germline-derived CDR1 and CDR2 are SEHNR and FQNEAQ (reference sequence). The ends lost 3 bases at V and 2 bases at J; junction bases unmatched: 3. The CDR3 length is 15 residues. The CDR3 sequence is CASSFGQGGNQPQHF. The CDR3 nucleotides are TGTGCCAGCAGCTTCGGACAGGGTGGCAATCAGCCCCAGCATTTT.